The 21 T cell receptor beta chains reported below all come from one sample, sequenced in a study of blood T cell repertoires in COVID-19. The repertoire was sequenced with immunoSEQ multiplex PCR; TCRdb's copy has only in-frame clones and lacks some. The data contain 110,000 or so clones, approximately 85% of them seen just once; the ten biggest clones take up about 3.6%. Source material: peripheral blood. The receptors stem from a man aged 35 to 55 with acute or convalescent COVID-19.

This sequence joins TRBV6-5 and TRBJ2-7; a weak D match, TRBD2 (6 bases). The CDR3 is 16 amino acids. Per the germline V gene, CDR1 is MNHEY and CDR2 is SVGAGI. Trimming took 4 bases from V and 3 from J, leaving 19 bases between them. CDR3 sequence (DNA): TGTGCCAGCAGTTCCCACGGGACTGCGAGCGGCTACGAGCAGTACTTC. Translated, it gives CASSSHGTASGYEQYF.

This clone occurred a few times. The chain recombines TRBV4-1 with TRBJ2-7; 8 nucleotides line up with TRBD1. Germline V gene data show CDR1 as MGHRA and CDR2 as YSYEKL. CDR3 length equals 14 residues. The V segment lost 5 bases and the J segment 2 bases; nucleotides outside the gene matches: 5. The CDR3 bases are TGCGCCAGCAGCTACACAGGGGGTACCTACGAGCAGTACTTC. It translates to CASSYTGGTYEQYF.

The chain recombines TRBV2 with TRBJ1-4; TRBD1 agrees at 8 bases. The CDR3 runs to 14 residues. The trim removed 7 bases at V and 8 bases at J, leaving 9 bases unmatched. Germline V gene data show CDR1 as SNHLY and CDR2 as FYNNEI. In nucleotides, the CDR3 is TGTGCCAGCACCGAACAGGGGGTGGAGGAAAAACTGTTTTTT. Its protein product is CASTEQGVEEKLFF.

This chain uses TRBV29-1 with TRBJ1-3; 8 bases fit TRBD1. The germline V gene has CDR1 SQVTM and CDR2 ANQGSEA. The CDR3 loop spans 18 amino acids. V gave up 0 bases and J gave up 4 bases; unmatched junction bases: 14. The CDR3 DNA reads TGCAGCGTTGAAGATGTCCTCGTCGGACAGGGAGCGGGAAACACCATATATTTT. It codes for CSVEDVLVGQGAGNTIYF.

The genes are TRBV12-3 or TRBV12-4 and TRBJ1-5; tentatively, D is TRBD1 (5 bases). V gave up 5 bases and J gave up 3 bases, with 8 bases separating them. The CDR3 is 13 residues long. CDR3 coding DNA: TGTGCCAGCAGTGGACACAACAATCAGCCCCAGCATTTT. Translating gives CASSGHNNQPQHF.

This sequence joins TRBV27 and TRBJ1-2; 8 nucleotides agree with TRBD1. CDR1 and CDR2 from the germline V gene are MNHEY and SMNVEV (reference sequence). J was trimmed by 4 bases and V by 3 bases; bases with no gene match: 4. This CDR3 comprises 14 residues. CDR3 in DNA: TGTGCCAGCAGTTTGACAGGGGTGGGCTATGGCTACACCTTC. Translated, it gives CASSLTGVGYGYTF.

This chain connects TRBV6-5 to TRBJ2-7; TRBD1 is a possible D gene (5 bases). The V and J ends lost 6 bases and 2 bases respectively, with 11 bases between them. Germline V gene lookup returns CDR1 MNHEY and CDR2 SVGAGI. There are 13 residues in the CDR3. The CDR3 region has the DNA TGTGCCAGCAGCTACACAGGAACCTACGAGCAGTACTTC. It encodes CASSYTGTYEQYF.

This chain links TRBV7-3 with TRBJ2-5; weak D call: TRBD1 (5 bases). CDR1 is SGHTA and CDR2 is FQGTGA in the germline V gene. The CDR3 consists of 13 residues. Trimming took off 2 bases at V and 4 bases at J, with 8 bases between the two ends. CDR3 in amino acids: CASSLGQGETQYF. The CDR3 nucleotides read TGTGCCAGCAGCTTAGGTCAGGGAGAGACCCAGTACTTC. Full variable domain (remainder filled in from reference TRBV7-3 and TRBJ2-5): GAGVSQTPSNKVTEKGKYVELRCDPISGHTALYWYRQSLGQGPEFLIYFQGTGAADDSGLPNDRFFAVRPEGSVSTLKIQRTERGDSAVYLCASSLGQGETQYFGPGTRLLVL.

This clone was found once. The V and J genes are TRBV4-1 and TRBJ2-5; D is possibly TRBD1 (6 bases). The CDR3 has 14 amino acids. Trimming left V 6 bases short and J 12 bases short, with 23 bases between. Per germline, CDR1 MGHRA and CDR2 YSYEKL. The CDR3 here is CASSLFPGHTSEYF. CDR3 in DNA: TGCGCCAGCAGTCTCTTTCCGGGACATACCTCGGAGTACTTC.

The chain carries TRBV5-6 and TRBJ2-3, with a tentative D call TRBD1 (6 bases). V lost 3 bases to trimming and J lost 4 bases, with 15 bases between them. This CDR3 has 15 amino acids. CDR1 is SGHDT and CDR2 is YYEEEE in the germline V gene. CDR3 nucleotide sequence: TGTGCCAGCAGCTCTCAGGGGCGGGCGGCAGATACGCAGTATTTT. It codes for CASSSQGRAADTQYF.

This chain joins TRBV6-1 and TRBJ1-6; D gene ambiguous. Trimming left V 1 base short and J 7 bases short, with 11 bases between. The CDR3 sequence is 15 residues long. Germline lookup yields CDR1 MNHNS and CDR2 SASEGT. Here the CDR3 DNA reads TGTGCCAGCAGTGAAGGGAGGATGGGGAATTCACCCCTCCACTTT. Its protein is CASSEGRMGNSPLHF.

V and J are TRBV10-3 and TRBJ2-2; perhaps TRBD1 as D (6 bases). The CDR3 runs to 17 residues. Germline-derived CDR1 and CDR2 are ENHRY and SYGVKD. Trimming stripped 0 bases from V and 7 bases from J, with 18 bases between. In nucleotides, the CDR3 is TGTGCCATCAGTGAGTCGACCCCCTTACAGGGTGGCGGGGAGCTGTTTTTT. Translating it yields CAISESTPLQGGGELFF.

The genes are TRBV7-6 and TRBJ1-2; maybe TRBD1 (5 bases). Germline values: CDR1 SGHVS, CDR2 FNYEAQ. V lost 5 bases to trimming and J lost 4 bases, with 11 bases between them. This CDR3 region has 13 residues. CDR3 in DNA: TGTGCCAGCAGCCGGGGACTTACCTATGGCTACACCTTC. It encodes CASSRGLTYGYTF. Supplemented by reference TRBV7-6 and TRBJ1-2, the full variable domain reads GAGVSQSPRYKVTKRGQDVALRCDPISGHVSLYWYRQALGQGPEFLTYFNYEAQQDKSGLPNDRFSAERPEGSISTLTIQRTEQRDSAMYRCASSRGLTYGYTFGSGTRLTVV.

V and J are TRBV3-1 (or the pseudogene TRBV3-2) and TRBJ2-3; 9 nucleotides agree with TRBD1. V shed 5 bases, J shed 4 bases, and the junction held 13 bases outside the gene matches. The CDR3 runs to 17 residues. CDR1 is LGHDT and CDR2 is YNNKEL in the germline V gene (reference sequence). In DNA, the CDR3 is TGTGCCAGCAGCGGAGTCGCACAGGGGGCGCGGCCAGATACGCAGTATTTT. This sequence encodes CASSGVAQGARPDTQYF.

This clone was seen more than once but under ten times. At one of its ends the junction is not consistent with the germline gene, which may arise from a read error. The chain couples TRBV10-3 to TRBJ2-5; D call uncertain. The CDR3 spans 12 residues. Germline assignment: CDR1 ENHRY and CDR2 SYGVKD. CDR3 DNA: TGTGCCATCAGTGAGTCTGGGCCCGCACGTAACTTC. Translation gives CAISESGPARNF.

The CDR3 spells CSVEVMGAGETQYF. DNA for the CDR3: TGCAGCGTTGAGGTGATGGGGGCCGGCGAGACCCAGTACTTC. The chain uses TRBV29-1 and TRBJ2-5; D may be TRBD1 (6 bases). The V gene's germline CDR1 is SQVTM and CDR2 ANQGSEA. The CDR3 is made up of 14 amino acids. The V end was cut by 3 bases, the J end by 5 bases, with 16 bases between.

The chain recombines TRBV19 with TRBJ2-2; TRBD1 matches at 7 bases. Germline V gene data show CDR1 as LNHDA and CDR2 as SQIVND (reference sequence). V lost 11 bases, J lost 1 base, and 4 bases stayed unmatched. This CDR3 contains 13 residues. CDR3 in DNA: TGTGCCGGACGGACAGGGAACACCGGGGAGCTGTTTTTT. Its protein is CAGRTGNTGELFF. The whole variable domain, remainder taken from reference TRBV19 and TRBJ2-2, is DGGITQSPKYLFRKEGQNVTLSCEQNLNHDAMYWYRQDPGQGLRLIYYSQIVNDFQKGDIAEGYSVSREKKESFPLTVTSAQKNPTAFYLCAGRTGNTGELFFGEGSRLTVL.

Notes on this clone: At the DNA level, this CDR3 is encoded by other sequences in the same sample as well. The V and J genes are TRBV9 and TRBJ2-7; TRBD2 is a possible D gene (5 bases). The CDR3 runs to 14 residues. Germline lookup yields CDR1 SGDLS and CDR2 YYNGEE. V was shortened by 0 bases and J by 3 bases, with 10 bases between the two germline ends. CDR3 loop: CASSVGGGGYEQYF. CDR3 bases: TGTGCCAGCAGCGTAGGTGGCGGAGGCTACGAGCAGTACTTC.

The sample holds a few counts of this clone. The chain carries TRBV10-1 and TRBJ2-7, with TRBD2 matching over 7 bases. V was pared by 6 bases and J by 1 base, with 15 bases of the junction left unmatched. CDR1 and CDR2 from the germline V gene are WNHNN and SYGVQD (reference sequence). The CDR3 consists of 17 residues. The CDR3 reads CASRPGFERGCSYEQYF. The CDR3, as DNA: TGCGCCAGCAGGCCAGGGTTTGAGCGGGGATGTTCCTACGAGCAGTACTTC.

The chain carries TRBV11-2 and TRBJ1-1; perhaps TRBD1 as D (5 bases). CDR1 SGHAT and CDR2 FQNNGV come from the germline V gene. V lost 6 bases, J lost 4 bases, and 18 bases lay in between. The CDR3 is 15 residues long. CDR3 sequence reads: CASRPPQGWSTEAFF. The CDR3 DNA follows: TGTGCCAGCAGGCCACCCCAGGGCTGGAGCACTGAAGCTTTCTTT.

The chain is built from TRBV7-9 and TRBJ2-7; no clear D gene. The germline V gene has CDR1 SEHNR and CDR2 FQNEAQ (reference sequence). V shed 2 bases and J shed 3 bases, with 8 bases lying between them. This CDR3 region has 13 residues. Written as DNA, the CDR3 is TGTGCCAGCAGCTTATCAGTATTCTACGAGCAGTACTTC. It is translated as CASSLSVFYEQYF.